This entry is about one TCR beta chain. This receptor's antigen is unknown. Base-call qualities are not available, and no considerably larger clone is one nucleotide away. Whole blood was collected in K2EDTA tubes by collaborating institutions according to the institutions' own protocols. For TCRbeta analysis, collaborator samples were shipped as frozen whole blood, as isolated PBMCs, or as DNA extracted from either sample type. These data are taken from a study of blood T cell repertoires in COVID-19 (dated by TCRdb to the early 2020s). As for the study more broadly: Samples covering the acute and convalescent phases of COVID-19 were provided by collaborators in the United States, Italy and Spain. The material from the prospective study consisted of cDNA or gDNA derived from T cells, B-cell-depleted T cells, or PBMCs. Deeply sampled blood TCRbeta repertoires from subjects exposed to, actively infected with, or recovered from COVID-19 were included in the dataset. The repertoires were released in a freely available public database intended as a resource for research on the immune response to SARS-CoV-2. Samples came from the ongoing ImmuneRACE study (first 160 participants) plus 1,254 subjects from 6 global collaborators. Sample metadata almost always included a de-identified subject ID, COVID-19 status, age in years and sex. Where available, HLA class I and class II types were taken from metadata supplied by the sample provider and were not determined by assay-based typing.

TCRbeta CDR3 regions were amplified from genomic DNA by means of the immunoSEQ Assay, a bias-controlled multiplex PCR. As for how the authors treated the data: Nucleated cell counts per sample were estimated from amplification of reference gene primers within the assay. Sequence reads were collapsed and filtered to measure the absolute abundance of every unique TCRbeta CDR3 rearrangement. For each sample, productive Simpson clonality was calculated by taking the square root of Simpson's diversity index across productive rearrangements. TCRdb holds this immuneACCESS table with in-frame rearrangements only. Some clones are missing; in checked studies, unresolved V genes explain under half, and the rest has no known cause. V and J calls and clone size come straight from that table; D and trimming were deduced from the DNA. The table for this sample lists 200,000 to 300,000 clones; around 87% of them were counted only once. The top ten constitute over 2% of the sample.

Here is what the overall study found, with its caveats: How much clinical and demographic metadata was included differed by source and by participant, and the metadata was provided uncurated.

V is reduced by 7 bases and J by 4 bases, leaving a spacing of 16 bases between them. The CDR3 measures 14 amino acids from cysteine to phenylalanine. This entry keeps only the CDR3 DNA: 42 bases, framed from base 1. The germline V gene supplies CDR1 MNHEY and CDR2 SVGAGI. The sequence links TRBV6-5 to TRBJ1-1, with no D gene named confidently. The clonotype comes from a woman in her 50s with acute or convalescent COVID-19. The sequenced material came from peripheral blood. The nucleotides are TGTGCCAGCACCCTTCGAGGAGGAAGCACTGAAGCTTTCTTT. Its translation is CASTLRGGSTEAFF.